The T cell receptor (beta chain) under discussion was sequenced for a study of blood T cell repertoires in COVID-19. Study at large: Collection of acute and convalescent COVID-19 samples took place in the United States, Italy and Spain.

After removal of 2 bases from V and 1 base from J, the junction contained 6 bases not matched to a gene. Germline V gene lookup returns CDR1 SGHVS and CDR2 FNYEAQ. The CDR3 has 16 amino acids. This table comes from immunoSEQ multiplex PCR, and its TCRdb copy is limited to in-frame clones, with some not included. The table lists over 150,000 clones, about 80% of them singletons, with roughly 6.9% in the top ten. The sequencing input was PBMCs or T cells enriched from blood (not recorded which). This TCR came from a man in his forties or fifties who had recovered from COVID-19. This chain connects TRBV7-6 to TRBJ1-1, with 8 bases identical to TRBD1. CDR3 nucleotide sequence: TGTGCCAGCAGCTTATGGACAGGGTTGGGGAACACTGAAGCTTTCTTT. Translation: CASSLWTGLGNTEAFF.